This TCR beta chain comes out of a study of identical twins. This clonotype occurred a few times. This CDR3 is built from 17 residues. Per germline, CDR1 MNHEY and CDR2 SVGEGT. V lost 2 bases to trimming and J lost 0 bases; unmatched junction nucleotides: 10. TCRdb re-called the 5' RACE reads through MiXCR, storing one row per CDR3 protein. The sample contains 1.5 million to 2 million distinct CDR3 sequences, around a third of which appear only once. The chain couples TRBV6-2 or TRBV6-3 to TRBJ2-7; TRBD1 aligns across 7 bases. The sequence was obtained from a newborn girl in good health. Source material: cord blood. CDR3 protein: CASSYPTGKWTSYEQYF. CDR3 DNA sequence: TGTGCCAGCAGTTACCCGACAGGGAAGTGGACCTCCTACGAGCAGTACTTC.